This T cell receptor beta chain was captured by sequencing in a study of blood T cells in healthy people across ages. Study-level points and caveats: Observed TCR beta diversity showed a strong correlation with the percentage of naive T cells as measured by flow cytometry.

This clonotype appeared a few times. Its antigen is as yet unknown. Using a J-beta primer mix together with a sample-barcoded 5' primer, a second PCR was run for roughly 7 to 11 cycles. TCRdb re-derived calls from the 5' RACE reads in MiXCR, one entry per CDR3 protein. The table has roughly 640,000 distinct CDR3 sequences, approximately 30% seen once; the top ten hold more than 15%. Germline CDR1 is DFQATT and CDR2 is SNEGSKA (reference sequence). The CDR3 consists of 18 residues. J was trimmed by 0 bases and V by 1 base; bases with no gene match: 11. The sequence derives from an elderly woman in good health. The chain combines TRBV20-1 with TRBJ1-1, with 10 bases lining up with TRBD1. What was sequenced was blood. The CDR3 DNA sequence: TGCAGTGCTAGAGCCCTAGGACAGGGGGGTAGGGTGAACACTGAAGCTTTCTTT. Translating gives CSARALGQGGRVNTEAFF.